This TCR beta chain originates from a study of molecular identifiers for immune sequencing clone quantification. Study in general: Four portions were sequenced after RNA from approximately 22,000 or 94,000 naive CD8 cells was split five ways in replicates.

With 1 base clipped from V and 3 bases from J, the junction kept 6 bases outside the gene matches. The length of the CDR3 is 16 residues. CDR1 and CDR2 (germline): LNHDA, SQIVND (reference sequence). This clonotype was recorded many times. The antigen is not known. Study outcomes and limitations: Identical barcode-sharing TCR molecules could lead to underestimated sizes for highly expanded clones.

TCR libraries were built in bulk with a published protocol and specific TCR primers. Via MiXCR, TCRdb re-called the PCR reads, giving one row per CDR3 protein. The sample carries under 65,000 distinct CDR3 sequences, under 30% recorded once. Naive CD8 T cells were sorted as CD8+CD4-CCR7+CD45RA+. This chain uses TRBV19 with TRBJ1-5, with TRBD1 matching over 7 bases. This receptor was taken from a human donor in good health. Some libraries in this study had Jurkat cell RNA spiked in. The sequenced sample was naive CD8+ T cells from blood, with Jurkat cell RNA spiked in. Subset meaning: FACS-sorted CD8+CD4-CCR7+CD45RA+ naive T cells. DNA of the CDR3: TGTGCCAGTAGTATAGCTTTAGGGGGCGTCAATCAGCCCCAGCATTTT. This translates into CASSIALGGVNQPQHF.